The sequence of this TCR beta chain was determined in a study of T cell responses to AZD1222 COVID-19 vaccine. Study-level results: Unmutated variant regions reportedly attract nearly half of all spike-specific TCRs. Seropositive AZD1222 recipients at baseline numbered only 6 or 7. CD4 TCRs covered the whole spike, strongest at regions 160-218 and 743-854. Clonal diversity may have been underestimated in mostly white British donors.

Clones were read by immunoSEQ multiplex PCR, and TCRdb kept only the in-frame ones, dropping some. The sample lists 160,000 or so clones, 92% occurring once. The CDR3 is 12 residues long. The germline gives CDR1 MDHEN, CDR2 SYDVKM. V lost 8 bases and J lost 8, with 16 bases in between. To note about this clone: Antigen: not known.

The sequence derives from an adult in good health. The sequencing used peripheral blood, collected on day 0 of MenACWY control vaccination. The V gene is TRBV28, the J gene TRBJ2-7, with a possible D match to TRBD2 (5 bases). Here the CDR3 reads CASGSLHWQQYF. Here the CDR3 DNA reads TGTGCCAGCGGGAGTCTCCACTGGCAGCAGTACTTC.